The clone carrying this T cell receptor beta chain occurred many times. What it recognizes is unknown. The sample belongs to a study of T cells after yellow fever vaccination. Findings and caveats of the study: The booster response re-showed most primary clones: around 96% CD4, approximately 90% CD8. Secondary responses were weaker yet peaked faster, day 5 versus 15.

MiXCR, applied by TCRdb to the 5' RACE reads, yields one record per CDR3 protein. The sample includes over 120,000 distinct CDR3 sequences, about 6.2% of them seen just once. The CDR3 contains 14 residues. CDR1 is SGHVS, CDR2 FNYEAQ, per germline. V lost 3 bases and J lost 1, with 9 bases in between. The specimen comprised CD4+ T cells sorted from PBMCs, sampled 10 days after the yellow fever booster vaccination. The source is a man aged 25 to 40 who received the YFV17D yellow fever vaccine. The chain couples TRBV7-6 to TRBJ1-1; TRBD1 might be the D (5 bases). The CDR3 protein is CASSFRGPNTEAFF. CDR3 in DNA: TGTGCCAGCAGCTTTAGGGGTCCGAACACTGAAGCTTTCTTT.